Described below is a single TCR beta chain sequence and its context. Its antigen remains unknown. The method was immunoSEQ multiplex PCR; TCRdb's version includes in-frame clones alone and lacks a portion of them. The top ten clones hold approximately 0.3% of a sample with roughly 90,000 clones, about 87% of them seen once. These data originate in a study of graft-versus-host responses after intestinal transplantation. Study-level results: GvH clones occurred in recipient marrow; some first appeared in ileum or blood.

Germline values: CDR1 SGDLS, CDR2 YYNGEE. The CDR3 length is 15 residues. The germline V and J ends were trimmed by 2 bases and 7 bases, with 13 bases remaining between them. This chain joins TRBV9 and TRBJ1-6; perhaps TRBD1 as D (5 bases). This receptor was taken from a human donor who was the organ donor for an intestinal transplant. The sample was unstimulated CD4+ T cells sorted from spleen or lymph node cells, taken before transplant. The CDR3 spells CASSVGRVGNSPLHF. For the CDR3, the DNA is TGTGCCAGCAGCGTCGGCAGGGTCGGGAATTCACCCCTCCACTTT.